Below are 30 T cell receptor beta chains sequenced from a single sample in a study of long-term antiretroviral therapy in people with HIV. immunoSEQ v3.0 was run at survey level. Clones were read by immunoSEQ multiplex PCR, and TCRdb kept only the in-frame ones, dropping some. Among around 21,000 clones listed, under 90% were seen once. The starting material was unsorted PBMCs, obtained at the start of antiretroviral therapy. All receptors come from a man aged 50-59 years with HIV.

The sample holds one count of this clone. The CDR3 loop reads CASSLRLAAEGRTDTQYF. CDR3 coding DNA: TGCGCCAGCAGCTTACGGCTAGCGGCGGAGGGTCGCACAGATACGCAGTATTTT. V and J are TRBV5-1 and TRBJ2-3; 7 bases match TRBD2. The CDR3 is made up of 18 amino acids. CDR1 is SGHRS, CDR2 YFSETQ, per germline. Trimming took 2 bases from V and 1 from J; bases not matched to a gene: 13.

The chain has TRBV30 and TRBJ2-5; 10 bases agree with TRBD2. Trimming took 0 bases from V and 9 from J; bases not matched to a gene: 10. CDR3 size: 15 residues. Germline CDR1 and CDR2: GTSNPN and SVGIG (reference sequence). The CDR3 is CAWSVSLAGEYPQYF. The CDR3 nucleotides read TGTGCCTGGAGTGTTAGTCTAGCGGGAGAATATCCCCAGTACTTC.

The chain joins TRBV19 to TRBJ2-4; the D is unclear. Germline V gives CDR1 LNHDA, CDR2 SQIVND (reference sequence). CDR3 length equals 13 residues. V lost 10 bases to trimming and J lost 1 base, with 11 bases between them. In nucleotides, the CDR3 is TGTGCCACGACTGAAGTGGCCAAAAACATTCAGTACTTC. This translates into CATTEVAKNIQYF.

The V call is TRBV30, the J call TRBJ2-3, with a possible D match to TRBD2 (5 bases). From germline, CDR1 is GTSNPN and CDR2 SVGIG (reference sequence). The CDR3 consists of 15 residues. V gave up 1 base and J gave up 1 base, with 12 bases separating them. CDR3: CAWSAGTAGTDTQYF. The CDR3 bases are TGTGCCTGGAGTGCGGGAACGGCCGGCACAGATACGCAGTATTTT.

The chain combines TRBV5-1 with TRBJ1-2; D is uncertain. Deletions cut 6 bases from V and 4 bases from J, with 19 bases between. The CDR3 has 15 amino acids. In germline, CDR1 is SGHRS, CDR2 YFSETQ. The CDR3 region is CASTMDSAGGYGYTF. The CDR3 DNA reads TGCGCCAGCACTATGGACTCGGCAGGTGGCTATGGCTACACCTTC.

The rearrangement uses TRBV6-6 and TRBJ1-5, with D unresolved. V gave up 8 bases and J gave up 6 bases, with 11 bases separating them. The V gene's germline CDR1 is MNHNY and CDR2 SVGAGI (reference sequence). The CDR3 is 12 residues long. The CDR3 loop reads CASGRKVQPQHF. DNA of the CDR3: TGTGCCAGCGGGAGGAAGGTTCAGCCCCAGCATTTT.

The V call is TRBV2, the J call TRBJ1-5, with TRBD1 matching 7 bases. Germline lookup yields CDR1 SNHLY and CDR2 FYNNEI. CDR3 length: 16 amino acids. J lost 7 bases, V lost 4 bases, and 13 bases had no gene match. CDR3 region: CASSGPTGLTGQPQHF. As DNA, the CDR3 is TGTGCCAGCAGTGGCCCGACAGGGCTGACTGGGCAGCCCCAGCATTTT.

The sample holds one count of this clone. The rearrangement links TRBV6-6 to TRBJ1-1; D perhaps matches TRBD1 (5 bases). This CDR3 spans 14 amino acids. From germline, CDR1 is MNHNY and CDR2 SVGAGI (reference sequence). Trimming took 0 bases from V and 3 from J, leaving 8 bases between them. CDR3 DNA sequence: TGTGCCAGCAGTTACTCGACAGCCTACACTGAAGCTTTCTTT. This sequence encodes CASSYSTAYTEAFF.

The chain has TRBV7-9 and TRBJ1-5; D remains unclear. The CDR3 loop spans 13 amino acids. Trimming took 5 bases from V and 4 from J, leaving 9 bases between them. Germline CDR1 SEHNR, CDR2 FQNEAQ (reference sequence). The CDR3: CASSRIGNQPQHF. CDR3 DNA sequence: TGTGCCAGCAGCCGAATTGGGAATCAGCCCCAGCATTTT.

V is TRBV12-5 and J is TRBJ1-1; D is undetermined. Germline-derived CDR1 and CDR2 are LGHNT and FRNRAP. The CDR3 covers 10 residues. The V and J ends lost 6 bases and 5 bases respectively, with 4 bases between them. In nucleotides, the CDR3 is TGTGCTAGTGGGAGAACTGAAGCTTTCTTT. It is translated as CASGRTEAFF.

The rearrangement links TRBV19 to TRBJ2-1; 7 bases are shared with TRBD2. CDR1 and CDR2 from the germline V gene are LNHDA and SQIVND (reference sequence). Trimming took 6 bases from V and 9 from J; bases not matched to a gene: 8. This CDR3 comprises 13 residues. This chain's CDR3 is CASRLGEGSEQFF. The CDR3 DNA reads as TGTGCCAGTAGACTCGGGGAGGGTAGTGAGCAGTTCTTC.

V usage is TRBV7-9 and J usage is TRBJ1-1, with a weak D call TRBD1 (5 bases). CDR3 length: 14 residues. Germline loops: CDR1 SEHNR, CDR2 FQNEAQ (reference sequence). V was trimmed by 5 bases and J by 0 bases, leaving 10 bases between them. CDR3 sequence (DNA): TGTGCCAGCAGCCCCGGGGGGGTGAACACTGAAGCTTTCTTT. Residues: CASSPGGVNTEAFF.

The chain couples TRBV2 to TRBJ2-7; no firm D call. V was pared by 4 bases and J by 6 bases, with 4 bases between. The germline V gene encodes CDR1 SNHLY and CDR2 FYNNEI. The CDR3 contains 10 residues. CDR3 in amino acids: CASSVVEQYF. CDR3 in DNA: TGTGCCAGCAGTGTAGTCGAGCAGTACTTC.

This clone occurred a few times. The V call is TRBV7-2, the J call TRBJ1-5; D gene uncertain. The CDR3 loop spans 15 amino acids. CDR1 is SGHTA and CDR2 is FQGNSA in the germline V gene. V lost 5 bases and J 3 bases, leaving 14 bases between the germline ends. The CDR3 DNA sequence: TGTGCCAGCAGCCGTCGACACGCGTTCAATCAGCCCCAGCATTTT. Its translation: CASSRRHAFNQPQHF.

This rearrangement joins TRBV5-5 to TRBJ1-1; D unclear. The length of the CDR3 is 13 residues. Germline CDR1 reads SGHKS; CDR2 reads YYEKEE (reference sequence). Trimming shortened V by 0 bases and J by 5 bases, and 8 bases separated the two germline ends. The CDR3 DNA sequence: TGTGCCAGCAGCTTGGAAAGCGCGACTGAAGCTTTCTTT. It is translated as CASSLESATEAFF.

The chain uses TRBV10-3 and TRBJ2-1, with 9 bases aligning to TRBD1. Per germline, CDR1 ENHRY and CDR2 SYGVKD. This CDR3 contains 14 residues. V lost 7 bases, J lost 5 bases, and 6 bases stayed unmatched. In nucleotides, the CDR3 is TGTGCCATCAACAAGGGACAGGGTAACAATGAGCAGTTCTTC. Its translation is CAINKGQGNNEQFF.

The chain links TRBV28 to TRBJ1-4; 7 nucleotides align to TRBD1. The V gene end was trimmed by 10 bases and the J gene end by 0 bases; junction bases not matched to a gene: 17. CDR3 length: 18 residues. Germline loops: CDR1 MDHEN, CDR2 SYDVKM. The CDR3 DNA follows: TGTGCCACCTCGACTGACAGGGCGGTGGCTGCAACTAATGAAAAACTGTTTTTT. It encodes CATSTDRAVAATNEKLFF.

This chain joins TRBV5-1 and TRBJ2-7; D possibly matches TRBD1 or TRBD2 (6 bases each). CDR1 is SGHRS and CDR2 is YFSETQ in the germline V gene. This CDR3 is built from 16 residues. Trimming left V 5 bases short and J 3 bases short, with 21 bases between. The CDR3 reads CASSLTGTSAGYEQYF. The CDR3 bases are TGCGCCAGCAGTTTAACAGGGACTTCAGCCGGCTACGAGCAGTACTTC.

The chain recombines TRBV30 with TRBJ1-6; D is unresolved. This CDR3 spans 13 amino acids. Germline V gene data show CDR1 as GTSNPN and CDR2 as SVGIG (reference sequence). The V end lost 3 bases, the J end lost 6 bases, and 9 bases lay between the germline ends. Written as DNA, the CDR3 is TGTGCCTGGAGATCGGCCGCTAATTCACCCCTCCACTTT. Protein: CAWRSAANSPLHF.

This chain joins TRBV4-3 and TRBJ2-5, with D perhaps TRBD2 (6 bases). The CDR3 is made up of 16 amino acids. The V and J ends lost 0 bases and 4 bases respectively, with 15 bases between them. CDR1 and CDR2 (germline): LGHNA, YSLEER. CDR3 region: CASSQDVGGRIETQYF. In DNA form, the CDR3 reads TGCGCCAGCAGCCAAGATGTGGGAGGACGGATAGAGACCCAGTACTTC.

The rearrangement joins TRBV30 to TRBJ2-1; 7 nucleotides align to TRBD2. Germline assignment: CDR1 GTSNPN and CDR2 SVGIG (reference sequence). The V segment lost 5 bases and the J segment 2 bases; nucleotides outside the gene matches: 9. The CDR3 loop spans 15 amino acids. The DNA of the CDR3 is TGTGCCTGGGGCCGGGGGGTGGGGCCCTACAATGAGCAGTTCTTC. This encodes CAWGRGVGPYNEQFF.

The rearrangement links TRBV6-1 to TRBJ1-2, with D perhaps TRBD1 (6 bases). The V gene lost 2 bases and the J gene lost 11 bases, with 18 bases spanning the gap. The CDR3 is made up of 14 amino acids. The germline gives CDR1 MNHNS, CDR2 SASEGT. The CDR3 DNA sequence: TGTGCCAGCAGTGAATATGGGGACAACTCAGTTTACACCTTC. It encodes CASSEYGDNSVYTF.

The genes are TRBV6-6 and TRBJ1-5; weak D call: TRBD1 (5 bases). Germline values: CDR1 MNHNY, CDR2 SVGAGI (reference sequence). The CDR3 spans 14 residues. V was pared by 5 bases and J by 0 bases, with 8 bases between. The CDR3 DNA reads as TGTGCCAGCAGTCAGGGCTATAGCAATCAGCCCCAGCATTTT. It codes for CASSQGYSNQPQHF.

Only one count was recorded for this clone. V gene TRBV30 combines with J gene TRBJ2-7; 7 nucleotides agree with TRBD1. Germline V gene data show CDR1 as GTSNPN and CDR2 as SVGIG (reference sequence). The CDR3 sequence is 12 residues long. The trim removed 8 bases at V and 7 bases at J, leaving 11 bases unmatched. For the CDR3, the DNA is TGTGCCGTGACTGACAGGGTGGGGGAGCAGTACTTC. It specifies CAVTDRVGEQYF.

In this sample, this clone turned up once. The chain employs TRBV10-3 and TRBJ2-3; the match to TRBD2 covers 10 bases. The CDR3 consists of 14 residues. Per germline, CDR1 ENHRY and CDR2 SYGVKD. The V and J ends lost 10 bases and 4 bases, in that order; junction bases with no gene match: 8. CDR3 region: CANSAGGPSDTQYF. CDR3 nucleotide sequence: TGTGCCAATTCAGCGGGAGGGCCCTCAGATACGCAGTATTTT.

This chain joins TRBV15 and TRBJ2-7; a possible D gene is TRBD1 (5 bases). Per the germline V gene, CDR1 is LNHNV and CDR2 is YYDKDF (reference sequence). CDR3 length: 15 residues. The V and J ends lost 0 bases and 6 bases respectively, with 15 bases between them. The CDR3 sequence is CATSREGPGMGEQYF. CDR3 in DNA: TGTGCCACCAGCAGAGAGGGTCCAGGGATGGGCGAGCAGTACTTC.

This rearrangement joins TRBV27 to TRBJ1-2; a possible D gene is TRBD1 (5 bases). V was shortened by 3 bases and J by 2 bases, with 10 bases between the two germline ends. Looked up from germline, CDR1 is MNHEY and CDR2 is SMNVEV (reference sequence). CDR3 length: 14 residues. The CDR3 is CASSLLGANYGYTF. Written as DNA, the CDR3 is TGTGCCAGCAGTTTGCTCGGGGCCAACTATGGCTACACCTTC.

The chain has TRBV27 and TRBJ2-2; D might be TRBD2 (5 bases). The germline V gene encodes CDR1 MNHEY and CDR2 SMNVEV (reference sequence). This CDR3 contains 14 residues. Between the trimmed V and J ends, which lost 4 bases and 0 bases, there was a span of 6 bases. The DNA for the CDR3 is TGTGCCAGCAGTTGGGAGTCGAACACCGGGGAGCTGTTTTTT. Its translation is CASSWESNTGELFF.

Regarding this clone: Mismatch with germline at one junction end may stem from a read error. In nucleotides, the CDR3 is TGCAGCGCAGGGAACCCTGAAGCTTTCTTT. Residues: CSAGNPEAFF. This chain links TRBV29-1 with TRBJ1-1; a possible D gene is TRBD1 (5 bases). The CDR3 loop spans 10 amino acids. In germline, CDR1 is SQVTM, CDR2 ANQGSEA.

This chain joins TRBV7-2 and TRBJ2-3; D is perhaps TRBD1 (6 bases). The CDR3 length is 14 residues. Trimming cost V 0 bases and J 4 bases, with 8 bases left between them. Per the germline V gene, CDR1 is SGHTA and CDR2 is FQGNSA. CDR3: CASSLAAGADTQYF. CDR3 coding DNA: TGTGCCAGCAGCTTAGCGGCAGGGGCAGATACGCAGTATTTT.